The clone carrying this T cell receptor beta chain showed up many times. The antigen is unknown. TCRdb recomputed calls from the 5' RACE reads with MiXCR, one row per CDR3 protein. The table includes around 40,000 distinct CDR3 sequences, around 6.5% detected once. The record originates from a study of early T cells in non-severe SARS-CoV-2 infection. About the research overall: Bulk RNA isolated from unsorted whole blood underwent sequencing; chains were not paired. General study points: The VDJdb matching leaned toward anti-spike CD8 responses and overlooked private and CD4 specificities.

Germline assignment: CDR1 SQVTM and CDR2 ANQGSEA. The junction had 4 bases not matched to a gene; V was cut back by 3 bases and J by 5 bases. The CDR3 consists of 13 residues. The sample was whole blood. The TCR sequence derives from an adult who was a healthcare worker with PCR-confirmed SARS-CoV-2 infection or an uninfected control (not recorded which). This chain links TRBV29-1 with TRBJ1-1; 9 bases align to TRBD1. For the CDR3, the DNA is TGCAGCGTTGATGGGGACAGGGATACTGAAGCTTTCTTT. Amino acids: CSVDGDRDTEAFF.